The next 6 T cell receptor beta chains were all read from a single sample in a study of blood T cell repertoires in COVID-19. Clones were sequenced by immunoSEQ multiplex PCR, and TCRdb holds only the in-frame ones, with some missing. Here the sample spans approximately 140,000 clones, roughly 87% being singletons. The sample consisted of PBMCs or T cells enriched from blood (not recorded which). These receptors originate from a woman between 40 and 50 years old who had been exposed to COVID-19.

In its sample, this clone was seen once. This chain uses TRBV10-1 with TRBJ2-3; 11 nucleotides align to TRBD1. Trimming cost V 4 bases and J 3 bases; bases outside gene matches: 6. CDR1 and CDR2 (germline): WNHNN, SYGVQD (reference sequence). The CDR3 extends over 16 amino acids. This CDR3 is CASSAGQGALTDTQYF. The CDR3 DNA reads TGCGCCAGCAGTGCCGGACAGGGGGCTCTTACAGATACGCAGTATTTT.

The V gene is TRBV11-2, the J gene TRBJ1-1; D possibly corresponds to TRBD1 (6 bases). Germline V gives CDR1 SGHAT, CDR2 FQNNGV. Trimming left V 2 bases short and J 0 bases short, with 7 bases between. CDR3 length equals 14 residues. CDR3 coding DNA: TGTGCCAGCAGCTTAAACAGGGTGAACACTGAAGCTTTCTTT. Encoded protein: CASSLNRVNTEAFF.

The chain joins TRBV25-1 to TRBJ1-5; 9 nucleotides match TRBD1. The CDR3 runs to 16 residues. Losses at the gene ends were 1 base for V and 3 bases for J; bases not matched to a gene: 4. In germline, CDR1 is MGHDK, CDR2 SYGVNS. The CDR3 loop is CASSESGTGFNQPQHF. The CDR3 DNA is TGTGCCAGCAGTGAATCCGGGACAGGGTTCAATCAGCCCCAGCATTTT.

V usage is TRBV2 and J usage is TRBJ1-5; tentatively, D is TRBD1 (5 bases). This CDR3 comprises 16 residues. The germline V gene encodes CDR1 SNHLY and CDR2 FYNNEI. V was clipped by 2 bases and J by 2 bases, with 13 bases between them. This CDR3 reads CASSEQGRVGNQPQHF. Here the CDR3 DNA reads TGTGCCAGCAGTGAACAGGGAAGGGTCGGCAATCAGCCCCAGCATTTT.

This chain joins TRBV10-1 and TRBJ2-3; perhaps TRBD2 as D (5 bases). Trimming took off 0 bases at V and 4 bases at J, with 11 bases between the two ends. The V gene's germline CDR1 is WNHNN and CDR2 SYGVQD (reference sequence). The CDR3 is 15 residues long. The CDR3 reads CASSESPSTADTQYF. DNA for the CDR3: TGCGCCAGCAGTGAGTCCCCTAGCACCGCAGATACGCAGTATTTT.

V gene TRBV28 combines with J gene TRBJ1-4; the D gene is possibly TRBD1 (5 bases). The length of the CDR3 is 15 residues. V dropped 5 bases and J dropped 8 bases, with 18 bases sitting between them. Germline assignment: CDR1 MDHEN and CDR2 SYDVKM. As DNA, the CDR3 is TGTGCCAGCAGTGGCTCTATCAGGGATAGGGAAAAACTGTTTTTT. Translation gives CASSGSIRDREKLFF.